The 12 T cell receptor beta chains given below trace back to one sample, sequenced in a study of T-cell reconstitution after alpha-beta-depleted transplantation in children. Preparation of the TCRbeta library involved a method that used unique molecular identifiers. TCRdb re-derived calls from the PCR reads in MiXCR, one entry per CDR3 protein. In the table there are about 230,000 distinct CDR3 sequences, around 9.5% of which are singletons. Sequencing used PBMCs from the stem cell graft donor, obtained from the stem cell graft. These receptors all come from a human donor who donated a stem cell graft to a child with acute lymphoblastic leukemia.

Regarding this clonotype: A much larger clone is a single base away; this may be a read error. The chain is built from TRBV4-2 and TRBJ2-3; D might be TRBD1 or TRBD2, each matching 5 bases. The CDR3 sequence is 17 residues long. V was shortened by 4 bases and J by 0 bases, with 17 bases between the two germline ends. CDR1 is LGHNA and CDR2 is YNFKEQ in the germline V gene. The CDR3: CASSRRNPGTSTDTQYF. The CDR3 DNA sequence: TGTGCCAGCAGCCGAAGGAATCCAGGGACCAGCACAGATACGCAGTATTTT.

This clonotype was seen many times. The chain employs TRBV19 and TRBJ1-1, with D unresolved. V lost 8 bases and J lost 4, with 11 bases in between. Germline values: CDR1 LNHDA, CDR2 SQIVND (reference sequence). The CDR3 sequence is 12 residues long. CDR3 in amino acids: CASRQWATEAFF. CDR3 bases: TGTGCCAGTCGTCAGTGGGCCACTGAAGCTTTCTTT.

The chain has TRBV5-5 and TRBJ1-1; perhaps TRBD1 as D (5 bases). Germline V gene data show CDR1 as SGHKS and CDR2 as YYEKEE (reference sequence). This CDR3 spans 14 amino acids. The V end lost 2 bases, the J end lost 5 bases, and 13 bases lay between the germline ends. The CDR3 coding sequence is TGTGCCAGCAGCTTTTCCCCGGGGGATACTGAAGCTTTCTTT. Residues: CASSFSPGDTEAFF.

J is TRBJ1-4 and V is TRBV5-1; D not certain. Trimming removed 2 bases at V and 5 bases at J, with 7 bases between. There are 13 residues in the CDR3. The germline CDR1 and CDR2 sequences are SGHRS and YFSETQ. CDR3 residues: CASSFIENEKLFF. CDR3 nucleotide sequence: TGCGCCAGCAGCTTTATCGAGAATGAAAAACTGTTTTTT.

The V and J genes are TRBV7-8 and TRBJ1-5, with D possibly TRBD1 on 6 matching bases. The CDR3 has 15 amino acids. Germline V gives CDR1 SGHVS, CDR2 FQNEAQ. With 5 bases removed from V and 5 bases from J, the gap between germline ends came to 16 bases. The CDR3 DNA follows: TGTGCCAGCAGCGGTCGGGGGGCCTTCGATCAGCCCCAGCATTTT. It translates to CASSGRGAFDQPQHF. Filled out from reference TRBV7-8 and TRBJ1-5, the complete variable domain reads GAGVSQSPRYKVAKRGQDVALRCDPISGHVSLFWYQQALGQGPEFLTYFQNEAQLDKSGLPSDRFFAERPEGSVSTLKIQRTQQEDSAVYLCASSGRGAFDQPQHFGDGTRLSIL.

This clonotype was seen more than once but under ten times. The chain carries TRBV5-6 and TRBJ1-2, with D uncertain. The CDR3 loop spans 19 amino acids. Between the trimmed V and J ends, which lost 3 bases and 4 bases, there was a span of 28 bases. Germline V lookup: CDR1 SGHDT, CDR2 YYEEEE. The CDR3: CASSSDPLTYLRHRYGYTF. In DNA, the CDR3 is TGTGCCAGCAGCTCGGACCCCCTGACCTACCTGAGGCACCGCTATGGCTACACCTTC.

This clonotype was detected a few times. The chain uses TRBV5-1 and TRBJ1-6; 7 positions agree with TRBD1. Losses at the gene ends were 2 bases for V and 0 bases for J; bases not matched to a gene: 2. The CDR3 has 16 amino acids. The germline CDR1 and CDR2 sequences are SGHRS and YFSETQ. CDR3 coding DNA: TGCGCCAGCAGCTTCACAGGGGACTCCTATAATTCACCCCTCCACTTT. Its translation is CASSFTGDSYNSPLHF.

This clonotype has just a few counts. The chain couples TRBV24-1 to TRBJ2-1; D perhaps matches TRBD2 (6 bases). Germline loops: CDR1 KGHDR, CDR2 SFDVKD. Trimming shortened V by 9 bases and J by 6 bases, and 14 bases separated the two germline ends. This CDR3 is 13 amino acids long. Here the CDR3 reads CATSMDYPNEQFF. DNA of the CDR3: TGTGCCACCTCTATGGACTATCCCAATGAGCAGTTCTTC.

CDR3: CASSPGNRNQPQHF. CDR3 bases: TGTGCCAGCAGCCCTGGAAACAGGAATCAGCCCCAGCATTTT. V and J are TRBV3-1 and TRBJ1-5, with D possibly matching TRBD1 (5 bases). Trimming shortened V by 4 bases and J by 4 bases, and 11 bases separated the two germline ends. The CDR3 totals 14 residues. CDR1 is LGHDT, CDR2 YNNKEL, per germline (reference sequence).

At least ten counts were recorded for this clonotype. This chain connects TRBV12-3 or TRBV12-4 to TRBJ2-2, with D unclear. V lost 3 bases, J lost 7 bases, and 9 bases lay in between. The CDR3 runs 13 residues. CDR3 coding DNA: TGTGCCAGCAGTTTGGCAACGGACGGGGAGCTGTTTTTT. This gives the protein CASSLATDGELFF.

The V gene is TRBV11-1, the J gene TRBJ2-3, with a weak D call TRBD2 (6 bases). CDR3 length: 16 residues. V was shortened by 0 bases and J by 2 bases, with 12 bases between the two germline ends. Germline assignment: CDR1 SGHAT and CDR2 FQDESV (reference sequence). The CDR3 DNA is TGTGCCAGCAGCTTAGCGATTGGCGGGGACACAGATACGCAGTATTTT. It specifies CASSLAIGGDTDTQYF.

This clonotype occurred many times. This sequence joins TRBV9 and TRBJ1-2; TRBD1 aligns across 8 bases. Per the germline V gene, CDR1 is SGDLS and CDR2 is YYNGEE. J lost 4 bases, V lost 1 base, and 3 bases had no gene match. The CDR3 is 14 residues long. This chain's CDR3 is CASSVSGTGYGYTF. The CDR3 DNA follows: TGTGCCAGCAGCGTATCGGGGACAGGCTATGGCTACACCTTC.